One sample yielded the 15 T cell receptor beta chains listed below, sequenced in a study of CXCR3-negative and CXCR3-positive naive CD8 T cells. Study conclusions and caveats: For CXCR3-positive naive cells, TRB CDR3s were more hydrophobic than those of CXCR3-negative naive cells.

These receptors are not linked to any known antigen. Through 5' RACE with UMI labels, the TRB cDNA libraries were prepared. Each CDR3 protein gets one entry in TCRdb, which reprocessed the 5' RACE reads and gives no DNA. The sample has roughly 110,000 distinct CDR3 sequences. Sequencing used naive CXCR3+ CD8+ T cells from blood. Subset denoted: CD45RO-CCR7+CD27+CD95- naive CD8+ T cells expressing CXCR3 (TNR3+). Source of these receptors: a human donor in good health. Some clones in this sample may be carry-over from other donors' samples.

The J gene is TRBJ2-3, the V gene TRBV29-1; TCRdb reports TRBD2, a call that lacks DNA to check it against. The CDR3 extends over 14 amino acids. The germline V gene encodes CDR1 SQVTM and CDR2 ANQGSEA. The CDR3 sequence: CSVDSGIVTDTQYF.

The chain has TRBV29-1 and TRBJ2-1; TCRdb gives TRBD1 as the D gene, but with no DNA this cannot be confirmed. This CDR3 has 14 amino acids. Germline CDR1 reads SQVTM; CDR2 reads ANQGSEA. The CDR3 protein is CSVSTAGLFNEQFF.

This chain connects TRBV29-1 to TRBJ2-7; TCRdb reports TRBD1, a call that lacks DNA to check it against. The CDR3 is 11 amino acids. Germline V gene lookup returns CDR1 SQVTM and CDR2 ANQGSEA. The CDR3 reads CSVGGGFEQYF.

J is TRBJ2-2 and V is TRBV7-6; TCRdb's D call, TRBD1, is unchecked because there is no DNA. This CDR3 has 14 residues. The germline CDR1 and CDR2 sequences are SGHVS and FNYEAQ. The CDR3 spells CASVLGGNTGELFF.

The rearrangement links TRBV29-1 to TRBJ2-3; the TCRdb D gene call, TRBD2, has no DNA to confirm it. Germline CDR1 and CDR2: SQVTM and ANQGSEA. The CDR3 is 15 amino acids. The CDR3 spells CSLAGGAGRTDTQYF.

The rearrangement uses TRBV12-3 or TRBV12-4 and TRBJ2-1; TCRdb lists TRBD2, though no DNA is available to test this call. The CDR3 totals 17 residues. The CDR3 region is CASSLWASGRRRYEQFF.

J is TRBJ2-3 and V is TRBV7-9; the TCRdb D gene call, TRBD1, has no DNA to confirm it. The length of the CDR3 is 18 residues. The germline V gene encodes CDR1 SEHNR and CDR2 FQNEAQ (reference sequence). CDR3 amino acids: CASSLVRKPLLMADTQYF.

The CDR3 here is CASSVGGLHTDTQYF. The J gene is TRBJ2-3, the V gene TRBV9; as DNA is missing, the TRBD2 call by TCRdb cannot be tested. Germline lookup yields CDR1 SGDLS and CDR2 YYNGEE. The CDR3 extends over 15 amino acids.

The CDR3 spells CASSQDRVGLVSTGELFF. The chain uses TRBV4-3 and TRBJ2-2; there is no DNA to check the TCRdb D call of TRBD2. The CDR3 contains 18 residues. Germline assignment: CDR1 LGHNA and CDR2 YSLEER.

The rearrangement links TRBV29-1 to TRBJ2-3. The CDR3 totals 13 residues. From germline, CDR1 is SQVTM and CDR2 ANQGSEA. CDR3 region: CSGKRPSTDTQYF.

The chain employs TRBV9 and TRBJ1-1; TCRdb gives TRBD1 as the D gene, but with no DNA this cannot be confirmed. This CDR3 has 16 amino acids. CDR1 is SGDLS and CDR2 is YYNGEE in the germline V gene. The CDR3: CASSASLGVPNTEAFF.

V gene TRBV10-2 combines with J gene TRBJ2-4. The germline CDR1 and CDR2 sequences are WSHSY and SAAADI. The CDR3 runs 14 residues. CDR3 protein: CASSTQLGKNIQYF.

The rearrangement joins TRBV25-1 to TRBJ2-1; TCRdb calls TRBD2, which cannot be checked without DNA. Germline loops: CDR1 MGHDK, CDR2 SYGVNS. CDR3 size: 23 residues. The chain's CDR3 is CASSGPPHPGLAGNRGGGNEQFF.

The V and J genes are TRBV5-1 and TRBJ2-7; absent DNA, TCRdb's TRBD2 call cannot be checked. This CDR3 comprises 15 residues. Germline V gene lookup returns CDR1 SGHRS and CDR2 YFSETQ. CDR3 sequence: CASNWTSGDSYEQYF.

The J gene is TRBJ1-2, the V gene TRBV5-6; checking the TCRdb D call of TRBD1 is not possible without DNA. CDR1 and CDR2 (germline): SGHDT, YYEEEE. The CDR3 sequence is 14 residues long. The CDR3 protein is CASSPHGGLGGYTF.